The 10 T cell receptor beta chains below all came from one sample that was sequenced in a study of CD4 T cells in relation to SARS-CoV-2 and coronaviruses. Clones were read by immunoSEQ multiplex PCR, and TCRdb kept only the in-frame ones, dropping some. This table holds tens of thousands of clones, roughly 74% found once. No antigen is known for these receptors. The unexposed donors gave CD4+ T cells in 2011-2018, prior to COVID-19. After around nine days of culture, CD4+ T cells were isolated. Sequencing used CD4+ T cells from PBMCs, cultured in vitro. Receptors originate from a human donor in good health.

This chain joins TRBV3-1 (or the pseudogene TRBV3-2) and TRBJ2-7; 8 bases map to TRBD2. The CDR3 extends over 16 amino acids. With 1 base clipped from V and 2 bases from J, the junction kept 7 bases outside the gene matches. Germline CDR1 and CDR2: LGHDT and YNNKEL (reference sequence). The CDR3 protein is CASSQGSPGLAYEQYF. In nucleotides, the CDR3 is TGTGCCAGCAGCCAAGGCTCCCCGGGACTAGCCTACGAGCAGTACTTC.

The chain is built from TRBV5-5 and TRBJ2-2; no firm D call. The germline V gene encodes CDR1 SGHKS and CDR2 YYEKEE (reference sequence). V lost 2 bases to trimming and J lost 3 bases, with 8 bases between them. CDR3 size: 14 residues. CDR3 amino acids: CASSFRVDTGELFF. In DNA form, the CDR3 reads TGTGCCAGCAGCTTCCGGGTTGACACCGGGGAGCTGTTTTTT.

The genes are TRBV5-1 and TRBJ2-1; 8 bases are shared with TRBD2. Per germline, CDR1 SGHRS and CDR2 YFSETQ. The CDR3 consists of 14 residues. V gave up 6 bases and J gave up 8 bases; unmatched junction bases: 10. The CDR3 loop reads CASKWTSREDEQFF. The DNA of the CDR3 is TGCGCCAGCAAATGGACTAGCAGAGAGGATGAGCAGTTCTTC.

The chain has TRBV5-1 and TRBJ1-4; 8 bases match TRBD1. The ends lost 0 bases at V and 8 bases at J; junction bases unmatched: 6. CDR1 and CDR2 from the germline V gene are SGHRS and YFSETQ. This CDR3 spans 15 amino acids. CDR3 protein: CASSLDRGAGEKLFF. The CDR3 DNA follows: TGCGCCAGCAGCTTGGACAGGGGGGCAGGCGAAAAACTGTTTTTT.

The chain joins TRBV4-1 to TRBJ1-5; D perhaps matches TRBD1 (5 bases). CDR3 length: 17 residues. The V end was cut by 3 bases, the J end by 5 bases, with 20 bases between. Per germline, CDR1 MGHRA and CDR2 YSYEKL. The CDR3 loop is CASSQNPSDQGHQPQHF. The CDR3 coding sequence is TGCGCCAGCAGCCAGAACCCCTCAGACCAGGGTCATCAGCCCCAGCATTTT.

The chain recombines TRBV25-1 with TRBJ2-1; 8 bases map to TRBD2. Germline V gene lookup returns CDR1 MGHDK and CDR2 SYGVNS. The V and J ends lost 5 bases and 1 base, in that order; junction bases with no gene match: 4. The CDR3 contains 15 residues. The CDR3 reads CASSRAGESYNEQFF. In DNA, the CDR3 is TGTGCCAGCAGTAGAGCGGGAGAGTCCTACAATGAGCAGTTCTTC.

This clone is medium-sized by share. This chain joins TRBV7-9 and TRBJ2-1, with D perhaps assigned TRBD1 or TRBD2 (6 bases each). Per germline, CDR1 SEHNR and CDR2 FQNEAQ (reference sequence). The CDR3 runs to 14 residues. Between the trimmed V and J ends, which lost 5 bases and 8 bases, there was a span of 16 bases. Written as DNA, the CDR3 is TGTGCCAGCAGCCCCGGGGGCGGGACGGATGAGCAGTTCTTC. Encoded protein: CASSPGGGTDEQFF. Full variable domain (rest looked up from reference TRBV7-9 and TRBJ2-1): DTGVSQNPRHKITKRGQNVTFRCDPISEHNRLYWYRQTLGQGPEFLTYFQNEAQLEKSRLLSDRFSAERPKGSFSTLEIQRTEQGDSAMYLCASSPGGGTDEQFFGPGTRLTVL.

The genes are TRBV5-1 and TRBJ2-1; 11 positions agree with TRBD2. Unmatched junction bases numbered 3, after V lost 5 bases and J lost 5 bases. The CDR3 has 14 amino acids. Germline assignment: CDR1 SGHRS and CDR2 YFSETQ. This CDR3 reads CASRGTSGDNEQFF. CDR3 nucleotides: TGCGCCAGCAGAGGGACTAGCGGAGACAATGAGCAGTTCTTC.

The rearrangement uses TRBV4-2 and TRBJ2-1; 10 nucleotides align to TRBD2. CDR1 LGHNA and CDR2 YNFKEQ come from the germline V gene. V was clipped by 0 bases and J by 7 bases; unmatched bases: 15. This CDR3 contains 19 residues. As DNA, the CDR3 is TGTGCCAGCAGCCAAGAAGGGGGGGACGCTAGCGGGAGAAGGAATGAGCAGTTCTTC. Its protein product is CASSQEGGDASGRRNEQFF.

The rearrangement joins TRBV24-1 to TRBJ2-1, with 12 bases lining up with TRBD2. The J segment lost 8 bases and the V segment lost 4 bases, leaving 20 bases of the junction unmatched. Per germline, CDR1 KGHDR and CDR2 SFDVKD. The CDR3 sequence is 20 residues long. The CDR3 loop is CATSDSVYQLAGGPSYEQFF. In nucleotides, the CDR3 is TGTGCCACCAGTGACTCCGTATATCAACTAGCGGGAGGCCCATCCTATGAGCAGTTCTTC.